A selection of T cell receptor beta chains follows, all from one sample in a study of monozygotic twins with inflammatory bowel disease. Following a re-call of the 5' RACE reads, TCRdb has one entry per CDR3 protein and lacks DNA. The repertoire table contains over 110,000 distinct CDR3 sequences. The sample was blood. The receptor set was obtained from a human donor with ulcerative colitis or Crohn's disease, or a healthy co-twin of an affected twin (not recorded which). The CDR3 runs from the conserved cysteine through the conserved F or W.

v_gene,j_gene,len,CDR3aa
TRBV30,TRBJ2-7,13,CAWSTPRTYEQYF
TRBV20-1,TRBJ2-5,12,CSASVTEETQYF
TRBV18,TRBJ2-1,16,CASSPRLAGGQYEQFF
TRBV27,TRBJ1-1,15,CASSWVGRGNTEAFF
TRBV29-1,TRBJ2-7,13,CSVEPSGGYEQYF
TRBV4-2,TRBJ1-4,15,CASSQVGGLSEKLFF
TRBV6-5,TRBJ1-2,13,CASSWAGSLGYTF
TRBV27,TRBJ2-5,12,CASSARQETQYF
TRBV12-2,TRBJ2-6,16,CASRYDRILGANVLTF
TRBV20-1,TRBJ2-7,14,CSAKQGLAAYEQYF
TRBV7-2,TRBJ2-3,16,CASSPRGGGEADTQYF
TRBV6-5,TRBJ2-5,18,CASSYSARAGRLQETQYF
TRBV6-1,TRBJ1-3,19,CASSGGYWTASRRGNTIYF
TRBV6-1,TRBJ2-7,15,CASSFTVTGRDEQYF
TRBV6-5,TRBJ2-7,15,CASSYSGGDSYEQYF
TRBV7-3,TRBJ2-1,13,CASSPKPQGNKFF
TRBV28,TRBJ2-7,15,CASSAWDRDSYEQYF
TRBV6-5,TRBJ2-3,15,CASSYWGVSTDTQYF
TRBV11-1,TRBJ2-1,16,CASSTYRDRNNIGQFF
TRBV7-3,TRBJ2-2,20,CASSSTPNPGRGAGTGELFF
TRBV20-1,TRBJ2-1,17,CSATGTGGAISYNEQFF
TRBV28,TRBJ2-1,11,CASSFMNEQFF
TRBV7-3,TRBJ1-6,15,CASSAVASYNSPLHF
TRBV20-1,TRBJ2-1,15,CSARFTSVPGREQFF
TRBV20-1,TRBJ2-7,14,CSARARTGVDEQYF
TRBV4-3,TRBJ2-7,16,CASSQDPTPSSYEQYF
TRBV7-2,TRBJ2-5,12,CASSFGQETQYF
TRBV5-1,TRBJ2-1,16,CASSLEGGWSYNEQFF
TRBV27,TRBJ2-3,13,CASSGRFTDTQYF
TRBV29-1,TRBJ1-1,14,CSVEDRAPNTEAFF
TRBV7-9,TRBJ2-5,13,CASSVQGMETQHF